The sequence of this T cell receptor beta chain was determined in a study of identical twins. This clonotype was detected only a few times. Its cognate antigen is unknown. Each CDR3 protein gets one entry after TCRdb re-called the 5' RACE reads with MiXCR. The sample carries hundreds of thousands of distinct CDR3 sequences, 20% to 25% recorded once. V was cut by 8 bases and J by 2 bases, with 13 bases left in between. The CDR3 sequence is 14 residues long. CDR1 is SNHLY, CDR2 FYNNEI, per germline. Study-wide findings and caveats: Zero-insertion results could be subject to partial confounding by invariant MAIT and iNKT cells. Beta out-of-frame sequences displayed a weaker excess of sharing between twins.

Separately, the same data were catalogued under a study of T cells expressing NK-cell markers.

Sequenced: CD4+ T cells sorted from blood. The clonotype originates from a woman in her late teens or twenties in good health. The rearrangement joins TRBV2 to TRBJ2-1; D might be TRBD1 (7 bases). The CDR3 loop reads CASGGTETYNEQFF. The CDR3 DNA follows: TGTGCCAGCGGGGGGACAGAGACCTACAATGAGCAGTTCTTC.